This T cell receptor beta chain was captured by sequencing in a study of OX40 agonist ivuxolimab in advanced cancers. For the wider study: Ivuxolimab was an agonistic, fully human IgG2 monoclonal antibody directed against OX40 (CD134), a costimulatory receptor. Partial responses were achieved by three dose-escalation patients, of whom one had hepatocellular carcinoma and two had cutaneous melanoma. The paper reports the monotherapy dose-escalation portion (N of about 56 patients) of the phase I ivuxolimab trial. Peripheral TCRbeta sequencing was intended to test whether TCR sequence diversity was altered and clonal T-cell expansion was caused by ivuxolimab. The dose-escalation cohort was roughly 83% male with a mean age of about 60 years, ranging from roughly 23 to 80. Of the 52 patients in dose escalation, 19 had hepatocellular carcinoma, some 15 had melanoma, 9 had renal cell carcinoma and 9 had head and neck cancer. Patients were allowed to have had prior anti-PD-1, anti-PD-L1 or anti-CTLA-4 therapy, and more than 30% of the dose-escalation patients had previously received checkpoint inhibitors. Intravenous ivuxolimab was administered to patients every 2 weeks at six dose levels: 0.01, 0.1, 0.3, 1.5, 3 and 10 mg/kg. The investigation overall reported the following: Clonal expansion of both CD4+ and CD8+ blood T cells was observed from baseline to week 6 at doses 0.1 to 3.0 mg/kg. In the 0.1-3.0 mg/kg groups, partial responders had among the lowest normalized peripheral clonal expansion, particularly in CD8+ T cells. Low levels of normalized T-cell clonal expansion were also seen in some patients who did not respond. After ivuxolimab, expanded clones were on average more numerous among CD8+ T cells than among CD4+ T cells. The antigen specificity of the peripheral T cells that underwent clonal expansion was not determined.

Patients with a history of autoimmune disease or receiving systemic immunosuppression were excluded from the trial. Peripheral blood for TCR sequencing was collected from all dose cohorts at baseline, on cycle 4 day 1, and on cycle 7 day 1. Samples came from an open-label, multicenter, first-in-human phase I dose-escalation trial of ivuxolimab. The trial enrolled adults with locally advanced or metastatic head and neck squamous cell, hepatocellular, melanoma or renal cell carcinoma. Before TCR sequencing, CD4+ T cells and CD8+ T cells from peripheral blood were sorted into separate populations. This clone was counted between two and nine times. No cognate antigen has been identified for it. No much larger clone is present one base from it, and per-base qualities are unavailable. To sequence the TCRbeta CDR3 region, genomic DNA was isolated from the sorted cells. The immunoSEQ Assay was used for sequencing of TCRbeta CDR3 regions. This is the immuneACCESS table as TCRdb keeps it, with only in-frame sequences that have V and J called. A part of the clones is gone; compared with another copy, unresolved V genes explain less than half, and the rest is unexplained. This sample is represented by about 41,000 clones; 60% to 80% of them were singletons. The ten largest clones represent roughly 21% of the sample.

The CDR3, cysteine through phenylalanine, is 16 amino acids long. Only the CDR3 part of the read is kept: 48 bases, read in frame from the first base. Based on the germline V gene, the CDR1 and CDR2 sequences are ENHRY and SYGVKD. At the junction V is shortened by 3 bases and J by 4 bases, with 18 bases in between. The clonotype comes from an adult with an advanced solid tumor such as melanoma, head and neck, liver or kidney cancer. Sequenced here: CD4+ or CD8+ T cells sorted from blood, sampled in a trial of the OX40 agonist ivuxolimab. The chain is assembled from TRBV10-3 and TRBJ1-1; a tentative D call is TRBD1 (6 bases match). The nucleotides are TGTGCCATCAGTGAAGGGGGGGCCGGCGGAAGCACTGAAGCTTTCTTT. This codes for CAISEGGAGGSTEAFF.